Presented here are 17 T cell receptor beta chains from one specimen sequenced in a study of T cell responses to AZD1222 COVID-19 vaccine. Only in-frame clones appear in the TCRdb table, and some are missing; sequencing was by immunoSEQ multiplex PCR. The table has about 120,000 clones, roughly 84% seen once; the top ten hold about 1.2%. The material was peripheral blood, obtained on day 0 of AZD1222 vaccination. These receptors all come from an adult in good health.

The rearrangement links TRBV19 to TRBJ1-6; D call uncertain. Trimming shortened V by 1 base and J by 5 bases, and 9 bases separated the two germline ends. The CDR3 has 15 residues. CDR1 and CDR2 from the germline V gene are LNHDA and SQIVND (reference sequence). The CDR3 DNA sequence: TGTGCCAGTAGTATAGGTCGTTTCAATAATTCACCCCTCCACTTT. Amino acids: CASSIGRFNNSPLHF.

The chain joins TRBV6-5 to TRBJ1-6, with D hard to call. Germline V gene data show CDR1 as MNHEY and CDR2 as SVGAGI. This CDR3 spans 15 amino acids. V lost 2 bases and J 6 bases, leaving 11 bases between the germline ends. The CDR3 sequence is CASSYREAANSPLHF. The CDR3 coding sequence is TGTGCCAGCAGTTACAGGGAAGCCGCTAATTCACCCCTCCACTTT.

The chain couples TRBV5-1 to TRBJ1-2; D unresolved. The ends were cut back, 0 bases at V and 8 bases at J, with 20 bases in the middle. Germline CDR1 SGHRS, CDR2 YFSETQ. The CDR3 is made up of 16 amino acids. CDR3 nucleotides: TGCGCCAGCAGCTTGGAAGGGCCGGAGGGCCTAGGGGGCTACACCTTC. Translation: CASSLEGPEGLGGYTF.

Turning to this clone: The same CDR3 arises from other DNA sequences in this sample as well. The chain uses TRBV7-9 and TRBJ2-6; D is undetermined. The CDR3 loop spans 15 amino acids. Trimming left V 2 bases short and J 1 base short, with 6 bases between. Germline CDR1 SEHNR, CDR2 FQNEAQ (reference sequence). CDR3 DNA sequence: TGTGCCAGCAGCTTATCTGAGTCTGGGGCCAACGTCCTGACTTTC. It yields the protein CASSLSESGANVLTF.

This chain joins TRBV25-1 and TRBJ2-2, with TRBD1 matching 8 bases. Trimming removed 3 bases from V and 5 bases from J; junction bases left unmatched: 5. Germline assignment: CDR1 MGHDK and CDR2 SYGVNS. The length of the CDR3 is 15 residues. The CDR3 nucleotides are TGTGCCAGCAGTGAGACAGGGGTTTTAACCGGGGAGCTGTTTTTT. Its translation is CASSETGVLTGELFF.

The chain links TRBV19 to TRBJ2-3; D is uncertain. V was pared by 5 bases and J by 1 base, with 16 bases between. Germline CDR1 LNHDA, CDR2 SQIVND (reference sequence). The CDR3 runs 16 residues. CDR3 sequence: CASSPLRVVGTDTQYF. CDR3 DNA sequence: TGTGCCAGTAGTCCTCTCCGGGTTGTGGGCACAGATACGCAGTATTTT.

This chain links TRBV5-4 with TRBJ1-5; the D gene is possibly TRBD1 (5 bases). Germline CDR1 is SGHNT and CDR2 is YYREEE (reference sequence). V shed 9 bases and J shed 5 bases, with 18 bases lying between them. The CDR3 contains 14 residues. The CDR3 reads CATSGGGLDQPQHF. CDR3 DNA sequence: TGTGCCACCTCCGGGGGGGGGTTAGATCAGCCCCAGCATTTT.

The V gene is TRBV7-9, the J gene TRBJ2-1, with D hard to call. The CDR3 is 14 residues long. The V and J ends lost 5 bases and 3 bases respectively, with 11 bases between them. The germline gives CDR1 SEHNR, CDR2 FQNEAQ (reference sequence). The CDR3 DNA reads TGTGCCAGCAGCCGGACCTTTCTCTACAATGAGCAGTTCTTC. Encoded protein: CASSRTFLYNEQFF.

V is TRBV20-1 and J is TRBJ1-4; D unresolved. The CDR3 is 11 amino acids. V dropped 6 bases and J dropped 7 bases, with 9 bases sitting between them. Germline CDR1 DFQATT, CDR2 SNEGSKA (reference sequence). The CDR3 sequence is CSAGLLEKLFF. CDR3 DNA sequence: TGCAGTGCCGGACTACTTGAAAAACTGTTTTTT.

The genes are TRBV4-3 and TRBJ2-3; D gene uncertain. The CDR3 totals 15 residues. Germline CDR1 LGHNA, CDR2 YSLEER. Between the trimmed V and J ends, which lost 0 bases and 2 bases, there was a span of 9 bases. This chain's CDR3 is CASSQEVIYTDTQYF. CDR3 sequence (DNA): TGCGCCAGCAGCCAAGAGGTAATTTACACAGATACGCAGTATTTT.

This chain uses TRBV4-2 with TRBJ2-1, with D perhaps matching TRBD1 or TRBD2 (5 bases each). This CDR3 has 15 amino acids. Germline lookup yields CDR1 LGHNA and CDR2 YNFKEQ. Trimming shortened V by 3 bases and J by 1 base, and 10 bases separated the two germline ends. CDR3 sequence: CASSQGDGSYNEQFF. The CDR3 nucleotides are TGTGCCAGCAGCCAGGGGGATGGTTCCTACAATGAGCAGTTCTTC.

The chain combines TRBV11-2 with TRBJ2-7, with 9 bases that match TRBD1. The germline V gene encodes CDR1 SGHAT and CDR2 FQNNGV. The CDR3 runs to 15 residues. The ends lost 5 bases at V and 6 bases at J; junction bases unmatched: 11. CDR3 loop: CASSPGTGLRGEQYF. CDR3 sequence (DNA): TGTGCCAGCAGCCCCGGGACAGGGCTGAGGGGCGAGCAGTACTTC.

This chain joins TRBV27 and TRBJ1-4; D remains ambiguous. The CDR3 extends over 15 amino acids. Between the trimmed V and J ends, which lost 5 bases and 6 bases, there was a span of 16 bases. Looked up from germline, CDR1 is MNHEY and CDR2 is SMNVEV (reference sequence). DNA for the CDR3: TGTGCCAGCAGTCCCCGCGACCGCTCGGATGAAAAACTGTTTTTT. Protein: CASSPRDRSDEKLFF.

CDR3 sequence: CASSFGKGQGSSGANVLTF. Written as DNA, the CDR3 is TGTGCCAGCAGTTTTGGGAAAGGACAGGGAAGCTCTGGGGCCAACGTCCTGACTTTC. The chain recombines TRBV27 with TRBJ2-6; 8 bases map to TRBD1. Germline V lookup: CDR1 MNHEY, CDR2 SMNVEV (reference sequence). V was clipped by 3 bases and J by 0 bases; unmatched bases: 10. The CDR3 consists of 19 residues.

The chain recombines TRBV10-3 with TRBJ1-5; no definite D call. Trimming cost V 4 bases and J 1 base, with 11 bases left between them. The CDR3 sequence is 15 residues long. Germline V gene data show CDR1 as ENHRY and CDR2 as SYGVKD. CDR3 residues: CAISAAGGSNQPQHF. CDR3 DNA sequence: TGTGCCATCAGTGCCGCCGGAGGGAGCAATCAGCCCCAGCATTTT.

The rearrangement uses TRBV30 and TRBJ1-5, with a weak D call TRBD1 (5 bases). Germline V lookup: CDR1 GTSNPN, CDR2 SVGIG (reference sequence). Trimming shortened V by 2 bases and J by 2 bases, and 10 bases separated the two germline ends. This CDR3 is built from 14 residues. The CDR3, as DNA: TGTGCCTGGAGTCCAGGGTTAGGCAATCAGCCCCAGCATTTT. Translated, it gives CAWSPGLGNQPQHF.

The rearrangement links TRBV6-1 to TRBJ1-3; D possibly corresponds to TRBD1 (6 bases). V dropped 2 bases and J dropped 3 bases, with 14 bases sitting between them. Per germline, CDR1 MNHNS and CDR2 SASEGT. The length of the CDR3 is 16 residues. This CDR3 reads CASSERTVAYGNTIYF. As DNA, the CDR3 is TGTGCCAGCAGTGAAAGGACAGTAGCGTATGGAAACACCATATATTTT.